Below are 14 T cell receptor beta chains sequenced from a single sample in a study of graft-versus-host responses after intestinal transplantation. Sequencing was performed with immunoSEQ multiplex PCR; in TCRdb, only in-frame clones are kept and a portion is missing. This sample carries 100,000 to 130,000 clones, 87% of them seen once, and the ten largest clones take about 0.73%. These receptors have no identified antigens. This specimen was unstimulated CD4+ T cells sorted from spleen or lymph node cells, taken before transplant. The receptors shown here come from a human donor who was the organ donor for an intestinal transplant.

This clone has a single count. The chain uses TRBV7-6 and TRBJ2-7; 7 bases are shared with TRBD2. The CDR3 totals 13 residues. Germline assignment: CDR1 SGHVS and CDR2 FNYEAQ. Germline trimming cut 11 bases from V and 5 bases from J; bases unmatched to any gene: 12. The CDR3 coding sequence is TGTGCCCTCCCCTGGGTGGGAGGGAACGAGCAGTACTTC. This translates into CALPWVGGNEQYF.

The chain couples TRBV5-1 to TRBJ1-2; D remains unclear. V was pared by 3 bases and J by 7 bases, with 19 bases between. CDR3 length equals 15 residues. Looked up from germline, CDR1 is SGHRS and CDR2 is YFSETQ. CDR3 DNA: TGCGCCAGCAGCTCCTACGGACGGCCCCCTGTTGGCTACACCTTC. This codes for CASSSYGRPPVGYTF.

The chain couples TRBV6-1 to TRBJ2-1, with D unresolved. This CDR3 is 12 amino acids long. V was trimmed by 5 bases and J by 4 bases, leaving 6 bases between them. The V gene's germline CDR1 is MNHNS and CDR2 SASEGT. This CDR3 is CASSPSYNEQFF. The CDR3 DNA follows: TGTGCCAGCAGTCCAAGTTACAATGAGCAGTTCTTC.

The V call is TRBV5-6, the J call TRBJ1-5; tentatively, D is TRBD1 (5 bases). Looked up from germline, CDR1 is SGHDT and CDR2 is YYEEEE. The CDR3 covers 14 residues. Deletions cut 5 bases from V and 5 bases from J, with 14 bases between. This CDR3 is CASRKRGVDQPQHF. The CDR3 nucleotides are TGTGCCAGCAGAAAGAGGGGAGTCGATCAGCCCCAGCATTTT.

The CDR3 here is CASSLSARYGYNSPLHF. CDR3 nucleotides: TGTGCCAGCAGTTTATCGGCTCGATATGGGTATAATTCACCCCTCCACTTT. V gene TRBV27 combines with J gene TRBJ1-6; D ambiguous. This CDR3 contains 17 residues. V was shortened by 0 bases and J by 4 bases, with 13 bases between the two germline ends. Germline CDR1 MNHEY, CDR2 SMNVEV (reference sequence).

The chain links TRBV19 to TRBJ2-2; TRBD2 is a possible D gene (5 bases). The CDR3 consists of 15 residues. V was pared by 1 base and J by 0 bases, with 6 bases between. Germline values: CDR1 LNHDA, CDR2 SQIVND (reference sequence). CDR3 protein: CASSIGTANTGELFF. In DNA, the CDR3 is TGTGCCAGTAGTATAGGGACTGCGAACACCGGGGAGCTGTTTTTT.

The V and J genes are TRBV2 and TRBJ2-2, with 7 bases matching TRBD2. The V gene end was trimmed by 9 bases and the J gene end by 6 bases; junction bases not matched to a gene: 13. Germline values: CDR1 SNHLY, CDR2 FYNNEI. This CDR3 is built from 15 residues. The CDR3 DNA sequence: TGTGCCAGTTGCATGGCGGGAGTTCCCGCCGGGGAGCTGTTTTTT. Translated, it gives CASCMAGVPAGELFF.

This rearrangement joins TRBV19 to TRBJ1-1; D not resolved. Per germline, CDR1 LNHDA and CDR2 SQIVND (reference sequence). Trimming removed 7 bases at V and 0 bases at J, with 12 bases between. The length of the CDR3 is 14 residues. CDR3: CASTMDFLNTEAFF. In nucleotides, the CDR3 is TGTGCCAGTACCATGGATTTTTTGAACACTGAAGCTTTCTTT.

The chain has TRBV30 and TRBJ1-1; D remains unclear. V was pared by 2 bases and J by 5 bases, with 9 bases between. Germline V lookup: CDR1 GTSNPN, CDR2 SVGIG (reference sequence). This CDR3 has 12 residues. CDR3 residues: CAWSWLGTEAFF. Here the CDR3 DNA reads TGTGCCTGGAGTTGGTTGGGGACTGAAGCTTTCTTT.

V is TRBV11-2 and J is TRBJ2-2, with D possibly being TRBD1 (5 bases). Germline V gene lookup returns CDR1 SGHAT and CDR2 FQNNGV. The CDR3 is made up of 16 amino acids. Trimming took 4 bases from V and 2 from J, leaving 14 bases between them. CDR3 amino acids: CASSSLAGQNTGELFF. DNA of the CDR3: TGTGCCAGCAGCTCCCTCGCAGGGCAAAACACCGGGGAGCTGTTTTTT.

The rearrangement uses TRBV7-3 and TRBJ1-1; D is possibly TRBD1 (5 bases). This CDR3 has 17 amino acids. Per the germline V gene, CDR1 is SGHTA and CDR2 is FQGTGA. Trimming removed 0 bases from V and 4 bases from J, with 18 bases in between. CDR3 loop: CASSLTVLGQGGTEAFF. In nucleotides, the CDR3 is TGTGCCAGCAGCTTAACGGTTCTGGGGCAGGGAGGCACTGAAGCTTTCTTT. The variable domain in full, completed from reference TRBV7-3 and TRBJ1-1, reads GAGVSQTPSNKVTEKGKYVELRCDPISGHTALYWYRQSLGQGPEFLIYFQGTGAADDSGLPNDRFFAVRPEGSVSTLKIQRTERGDSAVYLCASSLTVLGQGGTEAFFGQGTRLTVV.

The chain carries TRBV14 and TRBJ1-1, with a tentative D call TRBD1 (5 bases). The CDR3 is 12 residues long. CDR1 is SGHDN, CDR2 FVKESK, per germline. Trimming stripped 1 base from V and 7 bases from J, with 7 bases between. The CDR3 nucleotides read TGTGCCAGCAGCCAAGCAGGGTTTGAAGCTTTCTTT. It specifies CASSQAGFEAFF.

Only one count was recorded for this clone. The chain joins TRBV6-4 to TRBJ1-1; D call uncertain. CDR3 length equals 14 residues. V was cut by 6 bases and J by 2 bases, with 13 bases left in between. Per germline, CDR1 MRHNA and CDR2 SNTAGT. The CDR3, as DNA: TGTGCCAGCAGGAGGTATTTTTACAACACTGAAGCTTTCTTT. It is translated as CASRRYFYNTEAFF.

The genes are TRBV5-5 and TRBJ2-6; weak D call: TRBD2 (5 bases). Germline lookup yields CDR1 SGHKS and CDR2 YYEKEE (reference sequence). Trimming left V 7 bases short and J 0 bases short, with 17 bases between. The CDR3 is 17 residues long. The CDR3 bases are TGTGCCAGCTCGCTTGGATACGGGGACTCTGGGGCCAACGTCCTGACTTTC. This encodes CASSLGYGDSGANVLTF. Supplemented by reference TRBV5-5 and TRBJ2-6, the full variable domain reads DAGVTQSPTHLIKTRGQQVTLRCSPISGHKSVSWYQQVLGQGPQFIFQYYEKEERGRGNFPDRFSARQFPNYSSELNVNALLLGDSALYLCASSLGYGDSGANVLTFGAGSRLTVL.